These T cell receptor beta chains were read from a single sample in a study of blood T cell repertoires in COVID-19. Libraries were prepared by immunoSEQ multiplex PCR; TCRdb keeps only in-frame clonotypes and omits some of them. Among about 100,000 clones listed, about 82% were seen once. The sample comprised peripheral blood. The receptor source for this set is a man in his fifties or sixties with active or convalescent COVID-19. The CDR3 runs from the conserved cysteine through the conserved F or W. Fields, in order: V gene, D gene, clone size, J gene, CDR3 protein, CDR3 DNA. D genes are given only for firm matches. A clone size is listed for some rows: how often the clone was seen (once, few, many), or a class if it is expanded.

V: TRBV21-1
D: -
size: -
J: TRBJ2-5
CDR3: CASSDWGRFGTQYF
DNA: TGTGCCAGCAGCGACTGGGGGAGGTTTGGGACCCAGTACTTC

V: TRBV12-3/TRBV12-4
D: -
size: -
J: TRBJ2-5
CDR3: CASSFESGETQYF
DNA: TGTGCCAGCAGTTTTGAGAGCGGAGAGACCCAGTACTTC

V: TRBV12-3/TRBV12-4
D: TRBD1
size: -
J: TRBJ1-1
CDR3: CASRWTGDTEAFF
DNA: TGTGCCAGCAGGTGGACAGGGGACACTGAAGCTTTCTTT

V: TRBV7-2
D: TRBD1
size: -
J: TRBJ2-5
CDR3: CASSRGQQETQYF
DNA: TGTGCCAGCAGTCGGGGACAGCAAGAGACCCAGTACTTC

V: TRBV30
D: -
size: few
J: TRBJ2-7
CDR3: CAWSDVAYEQYF
DNA: TGTGCCTGGAGTGATGTCGCCTACGAGCAGTACTTC

V: TRBV19
D: TRBD2
size: -
J: TRBJ2-1
CDR3: CASSMGTSGNNEQFF
DNA: TGTGCCAGTAGTATGGGGACTAGCGGGAACAATGAGCAGTTCTTC

V: TRBV14
D: TRBD2
size: few
J: TRBJ2-1
CDR3: CASSQEWLAVYNEQFF
DNA: TGTGCCAGCAGCCAAGAGTGGCTAGCGGTTTACAATGAGCAGTTCTTC

V: TRBV6-1
D: TRBD1
size: -
J: TRBJ2-7
CDR3: CASSESGTGSYEQYF
DNA: TGTGCCAGCAGTGAATCGGGGACAGGATCCTACGAGCAGTACTTC

V: TRBV10-3
D: TRBD2
size: -
J: TRBJ2-1
CDR3: CAITIGRGDNEQFF
DNA: TGTGCCATCACTATTGGACGGGGGGACAATGAGCAGTTCTTC

V: TRBV5-6
D: -
size: -
J: TRBJ2-2
CDR3: CASSSSGRRDTGELFF
DNA: TGTGCCAGCAGTTCGAGCGGGCGGAGGGATACCGGGGAGCTGTTTTTT

V: TRBV29-1
D: -
size: -
J: TRBJ1-1
CDR3: CSASPPQQGRF
DNA: TGCAGCGCCTCCCCTCCACAACAGGGAAGATTT

V: TRBV5-4
D: -
size: -
J: TRBJ1-6
CDR3: CASSSGEFRNSPLHF
DNA: TGTGCCAGCAGCTCAGGGGAGTTCCGTAATTCACCCCTCCACTTT

V: TRBV6-5
D: -
size: -
J: TRBJ1-2
CDR3: CATSSGLGYGYTF
DNA: TGTGCCACGAGTTCGGGATTAGGCTATGGCTACACCTTC

V: TRBV11-2
D: -
size: -
J: TRBJ1-1
CDR3: CASSPQNRGTEAFF
DNA: TGTGCCAGCAGCCCACAGAATCGGGGCACTGAAGCTTTCTTT

V: TRBV4-1
D: TRBD1
size: few
J: TRBJ2-7
CDR3: CASSQGDRGLEQYF
DNA: TGCGCCAGCAGCCAAGGGGACAGGGGCCTCGAGCAGTACTTC

V: TRBV6-5
D: TRBD1
size: -
J: TRBJ1-2
CDR3: CASDDRAYGYTF
DNA: TGTGCCAGCGACGACAGGGCTTATGGCTACACCTTC

V: TRBV5-1
D: -
size: once
J: TRBJ2-5
CDR3: CASSREQETQYF
DNA: TGCGCCAGCAGCCGCGAGCAAGAGACCCAGTACTTC

V: TRBV3-1/TRBV3-2
D: -
size: -
J: TRBJ2-1
CDR3: CASSQVTGEQFF
DNA: TGTGCCAGCAGCCAAGTGACGGGGGAGCAGTTCTTC

V: TRBV11-2
D: TRBD2
size: -
J: TRBJ2-3
CDR3: CASSLGGGAQYF
DNA: TGTGCCAGCAGCTTAGGGGGGGGAGCTCAGTATTTT

V: TRBV2
D: TRBD1
size: -
J: TRBJ1-1
CDR3: CAREGDRGRTEAFF
DNA: TGTGCCAGAGAGGGGGACAGGGGACGAACTGAAGCTTTCTTT

V: TRBV25-1
D: TRBD1
size: -
J: TRBJ2-5
CDR3: CASSDPNRGEETQYF
DNA: TGTGCCAGCAGTGATCCTAACAGGGGCGAAGAGACCCAGTACTTC

V: TRBV7-2
D: -
size: once
J: TRBJ2-5
CDR3: CASSLAPAKGAQYF
DNA: TGTGCCAGCAGCTTAGCGCCAGCCAAAGGGGCCCAGTACTTC